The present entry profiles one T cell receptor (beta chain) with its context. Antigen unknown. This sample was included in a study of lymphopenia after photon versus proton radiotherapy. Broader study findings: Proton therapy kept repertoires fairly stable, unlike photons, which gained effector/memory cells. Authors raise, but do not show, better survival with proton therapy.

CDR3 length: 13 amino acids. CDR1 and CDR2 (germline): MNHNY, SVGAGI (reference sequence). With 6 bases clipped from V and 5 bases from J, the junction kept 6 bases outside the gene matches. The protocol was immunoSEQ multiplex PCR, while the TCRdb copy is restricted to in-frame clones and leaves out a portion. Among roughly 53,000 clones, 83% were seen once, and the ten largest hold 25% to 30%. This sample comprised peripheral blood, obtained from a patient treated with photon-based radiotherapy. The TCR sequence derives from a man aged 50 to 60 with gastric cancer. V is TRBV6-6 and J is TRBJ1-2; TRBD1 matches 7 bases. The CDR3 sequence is CASSTGTDYGYTF. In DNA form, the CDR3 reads TGTGCCAGCAGCACCGGGACAGATTATGGCTACACCTTC.